This entry lists 6 T cell receptor beta chains sequenced from one sample in a study of T cells in Graves' hyperthyroidism and ophthalmopathy (dated by TCRdb to between 2018 and 2021). The library was built by means of multiplex PCR. Sequencing took place on an Illumina HiSeq 2000. TCR beta CDR3 regions were amplified from RNA transcripts. A first-round RT-PCR of the TCR CDR3 used the HTBI primer set with the Qiagen OneStep RT-PCR kit. The public reads were quality trimmed at Q25 with fastp and then assembled into clones with MiXCR by TCRdb, keeping productive beta chains. Entries are consolidated by CDR3 protein sequence, retaining the most common genes and DNA. The sample includes about 380,000 distinct CDR3 sequences, with 11% to 15% observed a single time. 11% of the sample is taken by the ten largest. The sequencing sample was made of blood. These receptors were taken from a woman aged 60-75 years with Graves' hyperthyroidism.

The sample holds many counts of this clonotype. The chain links TRBV7-2 to TRBJ2-1, with 9 bases fitting TRBD2. Unmatched junction bases numbered 7, after V lost 0 bases and J lost 4 bases. CDR1 and CDR2 (germline): SGHTA, FQGNSA. This CDR3 is built from 17 residues. The CDR3 loop reads CASSLAGLAGRYNEQFF. The CDR3 DNA follows: TGTGCCAGCAGCTTAGCCGGGCTAGCGGGAAGGTACAATGAGCAGTTCTTC.

This clonotype was counted at least ten times. V usage is TRBV28 and J usage is TRBJ2-1; maybe TRBD1 (5 bases). The germline V gene has CDR1 MDHEN and CDR2 SYDVKM. Trimming stripped 10 bases from V and 2 bases from J, with 15 bases between. The CDR3 extends over 14 amino acids. CDR3 sequence (DNA): TGTGCCACCTTACCGGGCAGGGCCTACAATGAGCAGTTCTTC. The encoded protein is CATLPGRAYNEQFF.

This clonotype was counted between two and nine times. J is TRBJ2-1 and V is TRBV5-1, with 12 bases identical to TRBD2. Losses at the gene ends were 7 bases for V and 6 bases for J; bases not matched to a gene: 8. Germline-derived CDR1 and CDR2 are SGHRS and YFSETQ. The CDR3 runs to 15 residues. The DNA of the CDR3 is TGCGCCAGCGGCCCCGGGACTAGCGGGTTCAATGAGCAGTTCTTC. This gives the protein CASGPGTSGFNEQFF.

In this sample, this clonotype turned up once. V usage is TRBV5-5 and J usage is TRBJ2-2, with TRBD1 as a possible D gene (5 bases). Trimming left V 0 bases short and J 5 bases short, with 11 bases between. CDR1 and CDR2 (germline): SGHKS, YYEKEE (reference sequence). The CDR3 has 15 amino acids. This chain's CDR3 is CASSLGSRATGELFF. The CDR3 coding sequence is TGTGCCAGCAGCTTGGGTAGCAGGGCGACCGGGGAGCTGTTTTTT.

The chain has TRBV19 and TRBJ1-2; the D is unclear. Looked up from germline, CDR1 is LNHDA and CDR2 is SQIVND (reference sequence). The V and J ends lost 7 bases and 2 bases respectively, with 14 bases between them. There are 14 residues in the CDR3. Written as DNA, the CDR3 is TGTGCCAGTATTCCCGGGGAGCGAAACTATGGCTACACCTTC. It codes for CASIPGERNYGYTF.

The sample holds many counts of this clonotype. The chain links TRBV9 to TRBJ2-2; D gene ambiguous. From germline, CDR1 is SGDLS and CDR2 YYNGEE. The CDR3 sequence is 13 residues long. V lost 3 bases to trimming and J lost 8 bases, with 11 bases between them. DNA for the CDR3: TGTGCCAGCAGCGGTACCTTCGGGGGGGAGCTGTTTTTT. This codes for CASSGTFGGELFF.